The 10 T cell receptor beta chains below come from one sample, sequenced in a study of blood T cell repertoires in COVID-19. Assay used: immunoSEQ multiplex PCR; TCRdb lists only in-frame clones, some missing. The sample consists of more than 120,000 clones, over 70% of them appearing once. Sequenced input: PBMCs or T cells enriched from blood (not recorded which). Source of these receptors: a man between 50 and 59 years old in a cohort exposed to, infected with or recovered from COVID-19 (not recorded which).

CDR3 protein: CASRGATVDTQYF. The CDR3 DNA sequence: TGTGCCAGTAGGGGCGCTACGGTAGATACGCAGTATTTT. The gene calls are TRBV19 and TRBJ2-3; D is undetermined. There are 13 residues in the CDR3. In germline, CDR1 is LNHDA, CDR2 SQIVND (reference sequence). V lost 6 bases and J lost 5, with 12 bases in between.

V usage is TRBV6-1 and J usage is TRBJ1-2; no definite D call. The CDR3 totals 13 residues. The V gene's germline CDR1 is MNHNS and CDR2 SASEGT. Trimming pared 0 bases from V and 4 bases from J, leaving 6 bases between. The CDR3 loop reads CASSEAVGYGYTF. Here the CDR3 DNA reads TGTGCCAGCAGTGAAGCTGTCGGCTATGGCTACACCTTC.

V gene TRBV6-2 or TRBV6-3 combines with J gene TRBJ2-1; no clear D. CDR1 and CDR2 from the germline V gene are MNHEY and SVGEGT. The CDR3 sequence is 14 residues long. V was cut by 0 bases and J by 4 bases, with 7 bases left in between. The CDR3 coding sequence is TGTGCCAGCAGTTACTCTATCTTGTACAATGAGCAGTTCTTC. It yields the protein CASSYSILYNEQFF.

The chain carries TRBV15 and TRBJ2-6; D is perhaps TRBD1 (5 bases). Per germline, CDR1 LNHNV and CDR2 YYDKDF (reference sequence). V was trimmed by 5 bases and J by 0 bases, leaving 14 bases between them. The CDR3 extends over 17 amino acids. The CDR3 loop reads CATSVSQAHSGANVLTF. CDR3 sequence (DNA): TGTGCCACCAGCGTGTCACAGGCGCACTCTGGGGCCAACGTCCTGACTTTC.

This clone has a handful of counts. This rearrangement joins TRBV7-9 to TRBJ2-7; TRBD1 matches 9 bases. The CDR3 has 15 residues. CDR1 and CDR2 (germline): SEHNR, FQNEAQ (reference sequence). The V and J ends lost 2 bases and 3 bases, in that order; junction bases with no gene match: 5. The DNA for the CDR3 is TGTGCCAGCAGCTTACCGGGACAGGGATTCTACGAGCAGTACTTC. Its translation is CASSLPGQGFYEQYF. The full variable domain, in which reference TRBV7-9 and TRBJ2-7 provide the parts outside the CDR3, is DTGVSQNPRHKITKRGQNVTFRCDPISEHNRLYWYRQTLGQGPEFLTYFQNEAQLEKSRLLSDRFSAERPKGSFSTLEIQRTEQGDSAMYLCASSLPGQGFYEQYFGPGTRLTVT.

This clone has more than one count but fewer than ten. J is TRBJ1-2 and V is TRBV6-2 or TRBV6-3; D gene unclear. The CDR3 extends over 12 amino acids. Looked up from germline, CDR1 is MNHEY and CDR2 is SVGEGT. V lost 4 bases and J 5 bases, leaving 8 bases between the germline ends. The CDR3 reads CASSSREYGYTF. The CDR3 DNA sequence: TGTGCCAGCAGTTCAAGGGAGTATGGCTACACCTTC.

In this sample, this clone turned up a few times. The chain links TRBV7-7 to TRBJ2-2; D perhaps matches TRBD1 (5 bases). Germline V gene sequence: CDR1 SSHAT, CDR2 FNYEAQ (reference sequence). V gave up 5 bases and J gave up 7 bases, with 14 bases separating them. The CDR3 runs 14 residues. CDR3 amino acids: CASSPTAVGGELFF. In nucleotides, the CDR3 is TGTGCCAGCAGCCCGACAGCAGTTGGCGGGGAGCTGTTTTTT.

V gene TRBV7-9 combines with J gene TRBJ1-4, with D tentatively TRBD1 (5 bases). The CDR3 has 13 amino acids. The germline V and J ends were trimmed by 11 bases and 5 bases, with 15 bases remaining between them. Germline CDR1 reads SEHNR; CDR2 reads FQNEAQ (reference sequence). The CDR3 is CAGRGIENEKLFF. The CDR3 DNA sequence: TGTGCCGGACGGGGGATCGAAAATGAAAAACTGTTTTTT.

This chain connects TRBV19 to TRBJ1-6, with unresolved D. The CDR3 is 12 amino acids. V lost 6 bases, J lost 10 bases, and 10 bases lay in between. Germline V gene lookup returns CDR1 LNHDA and CDR2 SQIVND (reference sequence). CDR3 in DNA: TGTGCCAGTAGCCAATCGGTGTCACCCCTCCACTTT. This codes for CASSQSVSPLHF.

The chain has TRBV10-3 and TRBJ1-4; TRBD1 agrees at 7 bases. The germline gives CDR1 ENHRY, CDR2 SYGVKD. The CDR3 covers 14 residues. After removal of 5 bases from V and 7 bases from J, the junction contained 7 bases not matched to a gene. CDR3 in DNA: TGTGCCATCAGTACCGGGACAGCACCTGAAAAACTGTTTTTT. It encodes CAISTGTAPEKLFF.